This T cell receptor beta chain is from a study of cytomegalovirus exposure and HLA in healthy donors. General study findings and limits: Reports described diagnosis of cytomegalovirus status by the classifier as highly specific and sensitive. The likely explanation for a cluster of highly shared sequence variants was sequencing artifact.

Points on this clone: Its antigen is undetermined.

The PCR ran on 60 Vbeta and 13 Jbeta primers. The assay was immunoSEQ multiplex PCR, and TCRdb's table has in-frame clones only and misses some. The sample consists of more than 95,000 clones, 65% to 80% of them appearing once. The CDR3 covers 13 residues. Germline V CDR1 and CDR2: MNHEY, SVGAGI. V shed 6 bases and J shed 8 bases, with 16 bases lying between them. This clonotype originated in a woman younger than 30 in good health and CMV-seropositive. The sequenced sample was PBMCs. The V gene is TRBV6-5, the J gene TRBJ1-2; possible D gene TRBD1, 5 bases. This chain's CDR3 is CASSSQGLGGYTF. The CDR3 region has the DNA TGTGCCAGCAGCTCCCAGGGCCTAGGAGGCTACACCTTC.